This entry is about one T cell receptor (beta chain). Its antigen is not identified. It was RNA transcripts that yielded the amplified TCR beta CDR3 regions. TCR CDR3 regions were first amplified by RT-PCR with HTBI primers. In TCRdb, the multiplex PCR reads were re-called with MiXCR into one record per CDR3 protein. The table has under 650,000 distinct CDR3 sequences, around 16% seen once. These data come from a study of T cells in Graves' hyperthyroidism and ophthalmopathy. The study, taken as a whole, reports: Blood also held most thyroid clonotypes expanded beyond 0.001.

CDR3 size: 16 residues. CDR1 is MNHNY and CDR2 is SVGAGI in the germline V gene (reference sequence). V was shortened by 0 bases and J by 2 bases, with 14 bases between the two germline ends. The definition of stable Graves' hyperthyroidism was no ophthalmopathy progression within 18 months. The sample was blood. The clonotype originates from a woman aged 25-40 years with Graves' hyperthyroidism. The V and J genes are TRBV6-6 and TRBJ2-7; D possibly corresponds to TRBD1 (5 bases). This CDR3 reads CASSYSNRQYPYEQYF. The CDR3 nucleotides are TGTGCCAGCAGTTACTCGAACAGGCAATATCCCTACGAGCAGTACTTC.